What follows are 20 T cell receptor beta chains derived from one specimen sequenced in a study of T cell repertoires in cytomegalovirus infection. TCRdb recomputed calls from the reads with MiXCR, one row per CDR3 protein. Of about 600,000 distinct CDR3 sequences in the sample, approximately 24% were seen once. The sequencing sample was made of CD8+ T cells from PBMCs. These receptors were taken from a human donor in good health (CMV status not recorded). Some clones in this sample may be carry-over from other donors' samples.

The J gene is TRBJ1-5, the V gene TRBV6-1; the match to TRBD1 covers 8 bases. CDR1 and CDR2 (germline): MNHNS, SASEGT. The CDR3 consists of 16 residues. J gave up 4 bases and V 5 bases, and 10 bases lay outside the gene matches. CDR3 sequence (DNA): TGTGCCAGCAGTTACCCTCTACAGGGGGGAAATCAGCCCCAGCATTTT. Its translation: CASSYPLQGGNQPQHF.

CDR3 loop: CASSGMDRTNYGYTF. The CDR3 DNA reads TGTGCCAGCAGCGGGATGGACAGGACTAACTATGGCTACACCTTC. The chain employs TRBV7-9 and TRBJ1-2; 7 bases fit TRBD1. The junction had 6 bases not matched to a gene; V was cut back by 5 bases and J by 0 bases. Germline loops: CDR1 SEHNR, CDR2 FQNEAQ (reference sequence). This CDR3 comprises 15 residues.

This clonotype was seen only a few times. This chain uses TRBV20-1 with TRBJ1-1, with no clear D. The ends were cut back, 3 bases at V and 0 bases at J, with 8 bases in the middle. Germline V gene lookup returns CDR1 DFQATT and CDR2 SNEGSKA (reference sequence). The CDR3 totals 13 residues. DNA of the CDR3: TGCAGTGCTAGTTACGTATTGAACACTGAAGCTTTCTTT. Translation: CSASYVLNTEAFF.

The chain is built from TRBV6-1 and TRBJ1-1; no reliable D call. Germline values: CDR1 MNHNS, CDR2 SASEGT. The CDR3 runs 14 residues. Trimming stripped 6 bases from V and 0 bases from J, with 11 bases between. The CDR3 sequence: CASREGILNTEAFF. The CDR3 DNA is TGTGCCAGCAGGGAGGGTATTTTGAACACTGAAGCTTTCTTT.

As to this clonotype: At one end the junction does not follow the germline gene, possibly because of a read error. The rearrangement joins TRBV27 to TRBJ2-3, with a possible D match to TRBD2 (5 bases). From germline, CDR1 is MNHEY and CDR2 SMNVEV (reference sequence). The CDR3 covers 13 residues. CDR3 region: CARSLSWRNTQYF. The CDR3 nucleotides are TGTGCCCGCAGTTTATCGTGGAGGAATACGCAGTATTTT.

The chain has TRBV10-3 and TRBJ2-3; D is undetermined. This CDR3 is 13 amino acids long. CDR1 and CDR2 from the germline V gene are ENHRY and SYGVKD. Trimming removed 8 bases from V and 0 bases from J, with 9 bases in between. The CDR3 coding sequence is TGTGCCATCGGAACCGATAGCACAGATACGCAGTATTTT. It specifies CAIGTDSTDTQYF.

This clonotype has more than one count but fewer than ten. This chain uses TRBV12-3 or TRBV12-4 with TRBJ2-5, with D unresolved. Trimming stripped 3 bases from V and 7 bases from J, with 21 bases between. The CDR3 covers 16 residues. The CDR3: CASSFSPEAIAATQYF. DNA for the CDR3: TGTGCCAGCAGTTTTTCCCCCGAGGCGATAGCAGCGACCCAGTACTTC.

This sequence joins TRBV6-2 or TRBV6-3 and TRBJ1-1; D not resolved. CDR3 length: 12 residues. Deletions cut 2 bases from V and 8 bases from J, with 9 bases between. Germline V gene data show CDR1 as MNHEY and CDR2 as SVGEGT. The CDR3 sequence: CASSYGLFEAFF. The CDR3 DNA is TGTGCCAGCAGTTACGGACTTTTCGAAGCTTTCTTT.

The chain joins TRBV2 to TRBJ1-5; no definite D call. The length of the CDR3 is 14 residues. Looked up from germline, CDR1 is SNHLY and CDR2 is FYNNEI. V was trimmed by 0 bases and J by 3 bases, leaving 6 bases between them. The CDR3 coding sequence is TGTGCCAGCAGTGAAGCTTACCTCAATCAGCCCCAGCATTTT. Protein sequence: CASSEAYLNQPQHF.

With regard to this clonotype: One base away lies a much larger clone, so this may be a sequencing read error. Because the CDR3 is missing its conserved closing phenylalanine or tryptophan, this is likely a read error. J is TRBJ2-5 and V is TRBV7-6; D possibly corresponds to TRBD1 (6 bases). Germline lookup yields CDR1 SGHVS and CDR2 FNYEAQ. Trimming pared 5 bases from V and 1 base from J, leaving 11 bases between. This CDR3 comprises 14 residues. In nucleotides, the CDR3 is TGTGCCAGCAGCGCCCAGGGGCGCCAAGAGACCCAGTACTCC. This sequence encodes CASSAQGRQETQYS.

There are a few counts of this clonotype. The CDR3 nucleotides are TGTGCCATCAGTGAGTCCGGGGACATTGAAGAGACCCAGTACTTC. This encodes CAISESGDIEETQYF. The rearrangement links TRBV10-3 to TRBJ2-5, with D possibly matching TRBD1 (6 bases). The CDR3 extends over 15 amino acids. V lost 0 bases and J 3 bases, leaving 11 bases between the germline ends. Germline V gene data show CDR1 as ENHRY and CDR2 as SYGVKD.

This clonotype turned up a few times. The CDR3 spells CASSPKGPKGNQPQHF. In DNA form, the CDR3 reads TGTGCCAGCTCACCGAAGGGACCGAAAGGGAATCAGCCCCAGCATTTT. The V and J genes are TRBV18 and TRBJ1-5; perhaps TRBD1 as D (5 bases). The CDR3 is made up of 16 amino acids. V lost 3 bases and J 4 bases, leaving 16 bases between the germline ends. CDR1 and CDR2 from the germline V gene are KGHSH and LQKENI.

In this sample, this clonotype turned up many times. The chain is built from TRBV12-3 or TRBV12-4 and TRBJ2-7, with TRBD2 as a possible D gene (5 bases). This CDR3 region has 13 residues. V lost 5 bases and J lost 6, with 14 bases in between. CDR3 region: CASSLWTVGEQYF. CDR3 DNA sequence: TGTGCCAGCAGTCTTTGGACTGTTGGCGAGCAGTACTTC.

In this sample, this clonotype turned up many times. The chain combines TRBV7-2 with TRBJ1-2; TRBD1 agrees at 7 bases. V lost 1 base, J lost 4 bases, and 6 bases stayed unmatched. This CDR3 is built from 15 residues. Germline CDR1 SGHTA, CDR2 FQGNSA. The CDR3 sequence: CASSLGDSRVYGYTF. In DNA form, the CDR3 reads TGTGCCAGCAGCTTAGGGGACAGCCGGGTCTATGGCTACACCTTC.

This clonotype was found many times. The V gene is TRBV7-2, the J gene TRBJ2-3; no definite D call. The CDR3 is 12 residues long. The V end was cut by 8 bases, the J end by 6 bases, with 12 bases between. Germline V lookup: CDR1 SGHTA, CDR2 FQGNSA. The CDR3 is CASFLSPDTQYF. CDR3 coding DNA: TGTGCCAGCTTCTTATCGCCTGATACGCAGTATTTT.

About this clonotype itself: The junction shows a germline mismatch at one end, possibly a read error. The chain couples TRBV6-5 to TRBJ1-1; D might be TRBD1 (5 bases). There are 16 residues in the CDR3. CDR1 and CDR2 from the germline V gene are MNHEY and SVGAGI. CDR3 nucleotides: TGTGTCAGCAGTGTGGGACCGCTCAATAAGAACACTGAAGCTTTCTTT. Translating gives CVSSVGPLNKNTEAFF.

The rearrangement links TRBV29-1 to TRBJ2-7; 7 nucleotides align to TRBD1. Germline lookup yields CDR1 SQVTM and CDR2 ANQGSEA. The ends lost 3 bases at V and 2 bases at J; junction bases unmatched: 7. CDR3 length: 14 amino acids. The CDR3 DNA follows: TGCAGCGTTGAGGTCCGGGACAGCCCCTACGAGCAGTACTTC. This translates into CSVEVRDSPYEQYF.

This clonotype was picked up a small number of times. V gene TRBV7-9 combines with J gene TRBJ1-5; no definite D call. The CDR3 has 12 amino acids. The V and J ends lost 3 bases and 3 bases respectively, with 3 bases between them. CDR1 SEHNR and CDR2 FQNEAQ come from the germline V gene (reference sequence). The CDR3 region has the DNA TGTGCCAGCAGCTTCAACAATCAGCCCCAGCATTTT. Translating gives CASSFNNQPQHF.

This clonotype was found a few times. The V call is TRBV6-1, the J call TRBJ1-1; TRBD1 agrees at 9 bases. The CDR3 contains 16 residues. CDR1 MNHNS and CDR2 SASEGT come from the germline V gene. J lost 7 bases, V lost 5 bases, and 14 bases had no gene match. This CDR3 reads CASSSPFGTGRSEAFF. The CDR3 nucleotides read TGTGCCAGCAGTAGCCCCTTCGGGACAGGGCGCAGTGAAGCTTTCTTT.

This clonotype was counted at least ten times. This chain joins TRBV7-9 and TRBJ1-2; unclear D gene. V was trimmed by 0 bases and J by 3 bases, leaving 8 bases between them. The CDR3 extends over 14 amino acids. Per germline, CDR1 SEHNR and CDR2 FQNEAQ (reference sequence). The CDR3 protein is CASSLARRDYGYTF. Here the CDR3 DNA reads TGTGCCAGCAGCTTAGCGAGAAGGGACTATGGCTACACCTTC.